Below, one TCR beta chain is given with its context. The data originate from a study of T cells after somatic rescue of genetic block. This CDR3 spans 19 amino acids. The V gene's germline CDR1 is MDHEN and CDR2 SYDVKM. Trimming took 5 bases from V and 3 from J; bases not matched to a gene: 22. The table came from immunoSEQ multiplex PCR; TCRdb's copy has only in-frame clones and leaves some out. The data contain 88,000 or so clones, 70% to 90% of them singletons. This TCR came from a woman younger than 35. This chain connects TRBV28 to TRBJ2-7; the match to TRBD2 covers 7 bases. The specimen was peripheral blood mononuclear cells (PBMCs). The CDR3 region has the DNA TGTGCCAGCAGTGGCTTACAGGTAGTTCAGGCGGGAGAAGTCTACGAGCAGTACTTC. Translating gives CASSGLQVVQAGEVYEQYF.